A single sample is the source of the 2 T cell receptor beta chains below, sequenced in a study of blood T cells in healthy people across ages. A second PCR of roughly 6 to 12 cycles used a sample-barcoded 5' primer and a J-beta primer mix. One entry per CDR3 protein, called by TCRdb with MiXCR from the 5' RACE reads. The sample has 1.5 million to 2 million distinct CDR3 sequences, around 48% seen once; the top ten hold around 2.1%. The specimen sequenced was blood. The receptor set was obtained from a woman in her forties in good health.

This clonotype showed up just a few times. The chain is built from TRBV5-1 and TRBJ2-5; D remains ambiguous. CDR1 and CDR2 from the germline V gene are SGHRS and YFSETQ. Between the trimmed V and J ends, which lost 4 bases and 5 bases, there was a span of 15 bases. CDR3 length equals 14 residues. The CDR3 sequence is CASSRNHGSETQYF. CDR3 bases: TGCGCCAGCAGCCGGAACCATGGGTCGGAGACCCAGTACTTC. Full variable domain (rest looked up from reference TRBV5-1 and TRBJ2-5): KAGVTQTPRYLIKTRGQQVTLSCSPISGHRSVSWYQQTPGQGLQFLFEYFSETQRNKGNFPGRFSGRQFSNSRSEMNVSTLELGDSALYLCASSRNHGSETQYFGPGTRLLVL.

The CDR3: CASSPPTSLRTDTQYF. DNA for the CDR3: TGTGCCAGCAGCCCCCCGACTAGCTTACGCACAGATACGCAGTATTTT. The rearrangement links TRBV7-3 to TRBJ2-3, with TRBD2 matching 7 bases. Germline values: CDR1 SGHTA, CDR2 FQGTGA. The CDR3 covers 16 residues. Trimming took 5 bases from V and 1 from J; bases not matched to a gene: 9.